This TCR beta chain was sequenced in a study of blood T cell repertoires in COVID-19. Study-wide background: From the United States, Italy and Spain came samples of acute and convalescent COVID-19. T cells, B-cell-depleted T cells, or PBMCs supplied cDNA or gDNA.

Trimming removed 7 bases from V and 7 bases from J; junction bases left unmatched: 22. There are 18 residues in the CDR3. The germline V gene has CDR1 SEHNR and CDR2 FQNEAQ (reference sequence). Original handling: How many nucleated cells were present was estimated from reference gene primer amplification. The protocol was immunoSEQ multiplex PCR, while the TCRdb copy is restricted to in-frame clones and leaves out a portion. The DNA was the basis for D and trimming; V, J and clone size are from that table. The repertoire consists of more than 350,000 clones, with approximately 92% occurring once and the leading ten covering approximately 1%.

This sequence joins TRBV7-9 and TRBJ2-1, with TRBD2 identical over 7 bases. The receptor was isolated from a man aged 18-30 years who had recovered from COVID-19. Sample: PBMCs or T cells enriched from blood (not recorded which). The CDR3 loop is CASTALGSLAGVGNEQFF. The CDR3 region has the DNA TGTGCCAGCACCGCTTTGGGTTCGTTGGCGGGAGTGGGGAATGAGCAGTTCTTC. The full variable domain, with the rest looked up from reference TRBV7-9 and TRBJ2-1, is DTGVSQNPRHKITKRGQNVTFRCDPISEHNRLYWYRQTLGQGPEFLTYFQNEAQLEKSRLLSDRFSAERPKGSFSTLEIQRTEQGDSAMYLCASTALGSLAGVGNEQFFGPGTRLTVL.